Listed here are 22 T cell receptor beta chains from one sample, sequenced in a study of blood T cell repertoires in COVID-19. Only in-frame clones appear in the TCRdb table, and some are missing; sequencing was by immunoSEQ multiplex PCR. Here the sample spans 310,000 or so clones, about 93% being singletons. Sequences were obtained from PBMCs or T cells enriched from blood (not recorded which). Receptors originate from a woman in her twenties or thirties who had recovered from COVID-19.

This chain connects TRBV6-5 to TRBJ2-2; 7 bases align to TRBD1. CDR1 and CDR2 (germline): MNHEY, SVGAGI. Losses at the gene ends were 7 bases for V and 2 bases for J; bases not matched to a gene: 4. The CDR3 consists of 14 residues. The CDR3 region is CASTGGDNTGELFF. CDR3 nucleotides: TGTGCCAGCACAGGGGGAGATAACACCGGGGAGCTGTTTTTT.

CDR3 loop: CSVSFYATGFEAFF. CDR3 nucleotide sequence: TGCAGCGTTTCTTTCTACGCGACAGGCTTTGAAGCTTTCTTT. V is TRBV29-1 and J is TRBJ1-1; D is possibly TRBD1 (6 bases). This CDR3 contains 14 residues. CDR1 is SQVTM and CDR2 is ANQGSEA in the germline V gene. Trimming removed 5 bases from V and 7 bases from J, with 20 bases in between.

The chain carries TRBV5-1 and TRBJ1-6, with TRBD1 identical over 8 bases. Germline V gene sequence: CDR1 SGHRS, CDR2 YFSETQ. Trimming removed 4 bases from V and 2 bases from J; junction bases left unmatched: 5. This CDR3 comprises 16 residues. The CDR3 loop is CASSGGQATYNSPLHF. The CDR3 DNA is TGCGCCAGCAGCGGGGGACAGGCTACCTATAATTCACCCCTCCACTTT.

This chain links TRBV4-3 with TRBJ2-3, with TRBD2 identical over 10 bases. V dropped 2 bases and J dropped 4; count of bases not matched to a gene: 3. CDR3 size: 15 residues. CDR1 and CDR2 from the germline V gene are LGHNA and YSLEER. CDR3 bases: TGCGCCAGCAGCCAAACTAGCGGGATGGCAGATACGCAGTATTTT. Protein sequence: CASSQTSGMADTQYF.

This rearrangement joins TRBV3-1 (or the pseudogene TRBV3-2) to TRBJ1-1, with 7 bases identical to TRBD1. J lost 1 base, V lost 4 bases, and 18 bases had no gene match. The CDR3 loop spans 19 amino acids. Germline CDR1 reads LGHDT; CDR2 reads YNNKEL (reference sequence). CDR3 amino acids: CASSLVRGLSGTANTEAFF. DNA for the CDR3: TGTGCCAGCAGCCTAGTGCGGGGTCTCTCCGGGACAGCGAACACTGAAGCTTTCTTT.

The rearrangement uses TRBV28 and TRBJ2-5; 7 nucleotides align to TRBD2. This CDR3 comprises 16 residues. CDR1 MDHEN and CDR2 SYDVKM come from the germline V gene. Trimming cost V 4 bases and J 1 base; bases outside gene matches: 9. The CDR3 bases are TGTGCCAGCAGTTCCTTAGCGCGCGGGGGCCAAGAGACCCAGTACTTC. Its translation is CASSSLARGGQETQYF. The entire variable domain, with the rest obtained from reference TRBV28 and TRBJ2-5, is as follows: DVKVTQSSRYLVKRTGEKVFLECVQDMDHENMFWYRQDPGLGLRLIYFSYDVKMKEKGDIPEGYSVSREKKERFSLILESASTNQTSMYLCASSSLARGGQETQYFGPGTRLLVL.

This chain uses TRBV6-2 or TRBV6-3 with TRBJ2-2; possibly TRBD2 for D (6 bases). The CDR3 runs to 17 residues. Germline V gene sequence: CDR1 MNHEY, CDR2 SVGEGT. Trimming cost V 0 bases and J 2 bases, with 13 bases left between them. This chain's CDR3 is CASSYSVLAGNTGELFF. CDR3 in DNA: TGTGCCAGCAGTTACTCTGTACTAGCCGGAAACACCGGGGAGCTGTTTTTT.

CDR3 region: CASSVGSFENEQYF. The CDR3 nucleotides are TGTGCCAGTAGTGTAGGGTCCTTCGAGAACGAGCAGTACTTC. The chain combines TRBV19 with TRBJ2-7; no firm D call. The V end was cut by 5 bases, the J end by 5 bases, with 16 bases between. CDR3 size: 14 residues. Per the germline V gene, CDR1 is LNHDA and CDR2 is SQIVND (reference sequence).

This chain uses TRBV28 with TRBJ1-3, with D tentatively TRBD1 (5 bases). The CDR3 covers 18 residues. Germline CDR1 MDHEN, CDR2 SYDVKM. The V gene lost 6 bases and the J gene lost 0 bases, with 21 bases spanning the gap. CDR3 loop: CASSSPGHPLSSGNTIYF. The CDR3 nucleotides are TGTGCCAGCAGCTCCCCAGGACACCCGCTTTCCTCTGGAAACACCATATATTTT. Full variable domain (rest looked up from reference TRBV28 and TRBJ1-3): DVKVTQSSRYLVKRTGEKVFLECVQDMDHENMFWYRQDPGLGLRLIYFSYDVKMKEKGDIPEGYSVSREKKERFSLILESASTNQTSMYLCASSSPGHPLSSGNTIYFGEGSWLTVV.

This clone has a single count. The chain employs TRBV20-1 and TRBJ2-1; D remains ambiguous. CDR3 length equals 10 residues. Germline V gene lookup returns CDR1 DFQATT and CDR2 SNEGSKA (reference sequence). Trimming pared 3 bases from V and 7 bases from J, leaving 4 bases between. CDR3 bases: TGCAGTGCTAGGCAGAATGAGCAGTTCTTC. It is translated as CSARQNEQFF.

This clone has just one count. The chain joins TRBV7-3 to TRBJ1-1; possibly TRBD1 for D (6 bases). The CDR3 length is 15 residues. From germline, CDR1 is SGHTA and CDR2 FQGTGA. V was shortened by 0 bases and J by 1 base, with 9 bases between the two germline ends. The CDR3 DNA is TGTGCCAGCAGCTTAACCGGGACACCGAACACTGAAGCTTTCTTT. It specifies CASSLTGTPNTEAFF. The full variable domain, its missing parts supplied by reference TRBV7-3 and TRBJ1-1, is GAGVSQTPSNKVTEKGKYVELRCDPISGHTALYWYRQSLGQGPEFLIYFQGTGAADDSGLPNDRFFAVRPEGSVSTLKIQRTERGDSAVYLCASSLTGTPNTEAFFGQGTRLTVV.

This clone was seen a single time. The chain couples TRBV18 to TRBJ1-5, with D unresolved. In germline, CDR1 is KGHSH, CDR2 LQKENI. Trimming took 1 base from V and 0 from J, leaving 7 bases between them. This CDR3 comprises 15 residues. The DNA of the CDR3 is TGTGCCAGCTCACCACGAGGTAATAGCAATCAGCCCCAGCATTTT. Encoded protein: CASSPRGNSNQPQHF.

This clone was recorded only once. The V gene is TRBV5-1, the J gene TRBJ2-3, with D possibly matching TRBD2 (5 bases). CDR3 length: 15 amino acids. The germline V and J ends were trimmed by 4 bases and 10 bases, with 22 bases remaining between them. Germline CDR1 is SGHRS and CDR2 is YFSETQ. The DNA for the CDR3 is TGCGCCAGCAGCCTGGAGCGGACGGTGGGTTTCGCGCAGTATTTT. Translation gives CASSLERTVGFAQYF.

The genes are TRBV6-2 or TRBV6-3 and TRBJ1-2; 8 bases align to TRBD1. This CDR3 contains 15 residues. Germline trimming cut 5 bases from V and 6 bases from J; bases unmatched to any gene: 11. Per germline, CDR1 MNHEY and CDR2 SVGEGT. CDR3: CASSPGTGGSDGYTF. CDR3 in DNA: TGTGCCAGCAGTCCCGGAACAGGGGGTTCCGATGGCTACACCTTC.

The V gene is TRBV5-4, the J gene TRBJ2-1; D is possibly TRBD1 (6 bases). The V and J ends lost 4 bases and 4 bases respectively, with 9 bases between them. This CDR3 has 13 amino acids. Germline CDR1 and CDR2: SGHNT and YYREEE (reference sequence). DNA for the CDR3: TGTGCCAGCAGCGGGGACACATACAATGAGCAGTTCTTC. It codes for CASSGDTYNEQFF.

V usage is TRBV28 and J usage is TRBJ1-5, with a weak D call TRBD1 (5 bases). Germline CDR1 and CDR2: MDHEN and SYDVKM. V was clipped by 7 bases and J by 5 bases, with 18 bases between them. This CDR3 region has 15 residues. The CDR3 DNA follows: TGTGCCAGCACCTCTGGGGAGGGGAGGTATCAGCCCCAGCATTTT. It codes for CASTSGEGRYQPQHF.

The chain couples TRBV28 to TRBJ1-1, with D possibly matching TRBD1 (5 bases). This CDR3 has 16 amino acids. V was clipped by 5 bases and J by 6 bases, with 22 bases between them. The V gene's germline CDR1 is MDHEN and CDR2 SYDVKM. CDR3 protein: CASSNRAGRGGAEAFF. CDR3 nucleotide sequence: TGTGCCAGCAGTAATCGCGCAGGGCGAGGTGGGGCTGAAGCTTTCTTT.

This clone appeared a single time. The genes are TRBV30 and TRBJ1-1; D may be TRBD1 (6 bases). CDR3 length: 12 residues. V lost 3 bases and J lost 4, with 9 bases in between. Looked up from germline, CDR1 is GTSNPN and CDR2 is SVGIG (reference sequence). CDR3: CAWRQGFTEAFF. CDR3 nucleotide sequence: TGTGCCTGGAGACAGGGTTTCACTGAAGCTTTCTTT.

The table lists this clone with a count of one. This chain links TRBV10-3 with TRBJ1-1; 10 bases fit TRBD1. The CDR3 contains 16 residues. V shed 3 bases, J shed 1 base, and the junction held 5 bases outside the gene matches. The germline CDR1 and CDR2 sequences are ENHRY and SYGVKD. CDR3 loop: CAISEGQGVGNTEAFF. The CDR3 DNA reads TGTGCCATCAGTGAAGGACAGGGGGTTGGGAACACTGAAGCTTTCTTT.

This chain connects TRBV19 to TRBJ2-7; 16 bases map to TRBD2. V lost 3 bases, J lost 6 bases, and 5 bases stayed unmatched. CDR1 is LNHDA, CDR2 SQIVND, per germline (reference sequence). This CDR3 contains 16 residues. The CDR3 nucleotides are TGTGCCAGTAGTATGGGACTAGCGGGAGGGCCGGGCGAGCAGTACTTC. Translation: CASSMGLAGGPGEQYF.

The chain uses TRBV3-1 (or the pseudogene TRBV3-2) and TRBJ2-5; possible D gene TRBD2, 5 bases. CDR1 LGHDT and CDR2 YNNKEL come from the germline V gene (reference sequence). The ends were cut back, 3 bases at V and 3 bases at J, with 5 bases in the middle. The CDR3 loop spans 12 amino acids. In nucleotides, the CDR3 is TGTGCCAGCAGCCACGGGAAAGAGACCCAGTACTTC. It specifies CASSHGKETQYF.

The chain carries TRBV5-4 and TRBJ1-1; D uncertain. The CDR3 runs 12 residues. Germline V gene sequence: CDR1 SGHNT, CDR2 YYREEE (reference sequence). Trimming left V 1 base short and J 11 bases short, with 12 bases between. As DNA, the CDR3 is TGTGCCAGCAGCTTGTTTCCAGGAGGGGCTTTCTTT. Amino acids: CASSLFPGGAFF.